This TCR beta chain was captured by sequencing in a study of identical twins. The CDR3 sequence is 17 residues long. The V and J ends lost 3 bases and 2 bases, in that order; junction bases with no gene match: 8. Only healthy Caucasians were enrolled as donors. One entry per CDR3 protein, called by TCRdb with MiXCR from the 5' RACE reads. Counted here are nearly 650,000 distinct CDR3 sequences, 7% to 7.5% occurring once; the ten biggest clones make up about 1.5%. Study-wide results and limits: Abundant beta clonotypes from cord blood bore fewer insertions; memory repertoires lacked this pattern. Within beta out-of-frame sequences, the excess sharing observed between twins was weaker.

Points on this clonotype: Antigen unknown.

This same sample was also part of a study on yellow fever vaccine responses in identical twins.

What was sequenced was PBMCs. V and J are TRBV12-3 or TRBV12-4 and TRBJ2-4; 9 bases align to TRBD2. The receptor was isolated from a woman aged 18 to 35 in good health. CDR3 bases: TGTGCCAGCAGTTTCGCAGCGGGAGGCTACCCCAAAAACATTCAGTACTTC. Encoded protein: CASSFAAGGYPKNIQYF.